This paragraph covers one T cell receptor beta chain sequence. These data originate in a study of blood T cell repertoires in COVID-19. The repertoire was sequenced with immunoSEQ multiplex PCR; TCRdb's copy has only in-frame clones and lacks some. Of over 150,000 clones listed, around 84% are singletons. V dropped 3 bases and J dropped 5 bases, with 13 bases sitting between them. Germline V CDR1 and CDR2: MNHEY, SMNVEV (reference sequence). The CDR3 covers 14 residues. The receptor's source is a man aged 35 to 55 with acute or convalescent COVID-19. Sequences were obtained from peripheral blood. This sequence joins TRBV27 and TRBJ1-1; weak D call: TRBD1 (5 bases). CDR3 sequence: CASSLLGGDTEAFF. Written as DNA, the CDR3 is TGTGCCAGCAGTTTGCTAGGAGGGGATACTGAAGCTTTCTTT.